Included here is one T cell receptor beta chain sequence, with context. The table came from immunoSEQ multiplex PCR; TCRdb's copy has only in-frame clones and leaves some out. This sample has 35,000 or so clones, with approximately 87% found just once. The sample is drawn from a study of blood T cell repertoires in COVID-19. The overall study: Acute and convalescent COVID-19 samples came from the United States, Italy and Spain. PBMCs, B-cell-depleted T cells, or T cells were the source of the cDNA or gDNA that made up the material.

CDR3 length: 13 amino acids. Trimming took off 7 bases at V and 4 bases at J, with 12 bases between the two ends. The germline gives CDR1 LNHDA, CDR2 SQIVND (reference sequence). This receptor was taken from a man aged 65 to 79 with acute or convalescent COVID-19. J is TRBJ2-3 and V is TRBV19; possibly TRBD2 for D (6 bases). Material for sequencing was peripheral blood. CDR3 DNA sequence: TGTGCCAGTAAATCGTGGGGGGCAGATACGCAGTATTTT. Protein sequence: CASKSWGADTQYF.